These 18 T cell receptor beta chains were all obtained from the same sample, sequenced in a study of response to subunit inactivated influenza vaccine. TCRdb re-called the RT-PCR reads with MiXCR, one entry per CDR3 protein. The table lists 400,000 to 650,000 distinct CDR3 sequences, approximately 7.8% of them singletons. The specimen comprised PBMCs from blood, sampled roughly 24 months after vaccination. The receptors were sampled from a man between 50 and 69 years old who received an inactivated influenza vaccine.

This clonotype was detected only a few times. V is TRBV20-1 and J is TRBJ2-1; 8 nucleotides align to TRBD2. Per germline, CDR1 DFQATT and CDR2 SNEGSKA (reference sequence). This CDR3 is 15 amino acids long. The V and J ends lost 5 bases and 3 bases, in that order; junction bases with no gene match: 9. CDR3 coding DNA: TGCAGTGCTCCCCGGGAGGGGGTAATCTACAATGAGCAGTTCTTC. Its translation is CSAPREGVIYNEQFF.

The CDR3 DNA reads as TGTGCCAGCAGTCACGAAGGGTTTACAGTCTACAATGAGCAGTTCTTC. It is translated as CASSHEGFTVYNEQFF. This chain links TRBV6-2 or TRBV6-3 with TRBJ2-1; D remains ambiguous. V dropped 5 bases and J dropped 3 bases, with 17 bases sitting between them. CDR1 and CDR2 (germline): MNHEY, SVGEGT. This CDR3 comprises 16 residues.

A few counts support this clonotype. The chain couples TRBV3-1 to TRBJ2-3; TRBD1 is a possible D gene (6 bases). Germline lookup yields CDR1 LGHDT and CDR2 YNNKEL (reference sequence). The V end lost 0 bases, the J end lost 3 bases, and 10 bases lay between the germline ends. The CDR3 loop spans 15 amino acids. The CDR3, as DNA: TGTGCCAGCAGCCAAGATGGCCAGGGGACAGATACGCAGTATTTT. Encoded protein: CASSQDGQGTDTQYF.

This clonotype was seen repeatedly, ten times or more. The chain is built from TRBV20-1 and TRBJ1-4, with D perhaps TRBD1 (6 bases). Per the germline V gene, CDR1 is DFQATT and CDR2 is SNEGSKA (reference sequence). V was clipped by 0 bases and J by 6 bases, with 14 bases between them. This CDR3 has 15 residues. The CDR3 spells CSARDQGSSDEKLFF. CDR3 nucleotide sequence: TGCAGTGCTAGAGATCAGGGGAGTTCGGATGAAAAACTGTTTTTT.

The CDR3 coding sequence is TGCAGTGCTCCCACGGGACTAGCGGGAGTGAAAGATACGCAGTATTTT. This codes for CSAPTGLAGVKDTQYF. This chain links TRBV20-1 with TRBJ2-3; 14 bases map to TRBD2. V was clipped by 5 bases and J by 5 bases; unmatched bases: 9. This CDR3 region has 16 residues. Germline CDR1 and CDR2: DFQATT and SNEGSKA (reference sequence).

The gene calls are TRBV10-2 and TRBJ1-1; D remains unclear. V lost 2 bases and J lost 5, with 9 bases in between. CDR1 and CDR2 from the germline V gene are WSHSY and SAAADI. This CDR3 is 13 amino acids long. The CDR3 protein is CASSEGVGTEAFF. CDR3 coding DNA: TGCGCCAGCAGTGAGGGAGTGGGGACTGAAGCTTTCTTT.

V and J are TRBV7-9 and TRBJ2-5; no firm D call. The CDR3 sequence is 14 residues long. V was trimmed by 3 bases and J by 1 base, leaving 9 bases between them. The germline V gene encodes CDR1 SEHNR and CDR2 FQNEAQ (reference sequence). CDR3 in DNA: TGTGCCAGCAGCTTTTGGAGTTCCCAAGAGACCCAGTACTTC. The encoded protein is CASSFWSSQETQYF. The full variable domain, with the rest looked up from reference TRBV7-9 and TRBJ2-5, is DTGVSQNPRHKITKRGQNVTFRCDPISEHNRLYWYRQTLGQGPEFLTYFQNEAQLEKSRLLSDRFSAERPKGSFSTLEIQRTEQGDSAMYLCASSFWSSQETQYFGPGTRLLVL.

This clonotype has just a few counts. The chain uses TRBV5-6 and TRBJ2-7; D is perhaps TRBD2 (5 bases). Trimming shortened V by 2 bases and J by 7 bases, and 10 bases separated the two germline ends. The germline gives CDR1 SGHDT, CDR2 YYEEEE. This CDR3 has 12 amino acids. The CDR3 bases are TGTGCCAGCAGCTTTAGTCGAGGGGAGCAGTACTTC. Protein product: CASSFSRGEQYF. Full variable domain (rest looked up from reference TRBV5-6 and TRBJ2-7): DAGVTQSPTHLIKTRGQQVTLRCSPKSGHDTVSWYQQALGQGPQFIFQYYEEEERQRGNFPDRFSGHQFPNYSSELNVNALLLGDSALYLCASSFSRGEQYFGPGTRLTVT.

This clonotype showed up just a few times. This chain joins TRBV5-1 and TRBJ2-2; 11 bases agree with TRBD2. With V trimmed by 4 bases and J by 6 bases, 14 bases remained unmatched. This CDR3 is built from 18 residues. Germline V lookup: CDR1 SGHRS, CDR2 YFSETQ. CDR3 DNA: TGCGCCAGCAGCCCCGGTGGGCTAGCGGGGGGATACGCCGGGGAGCTGTTTTTT. This gives the protein CASSPGGLAGGYAGELFF.

This clonotype was seen at least ten times. V gene TRBV29-1 combines with J gene TRBJ1-2, with TRBD1 matching 10 bases. Trimming at V came to 2 bases and at J to 5 bases, leaving 2 bases not matched to a gene. Germline V gene data show CDR1 as SQVTM and CDR2 as ANQGSEA. This CDR3 contains 13 residues. CDR3 coding DNA: TGCAGCGTTGAACGACAGGGGGCTTATGGCTACACCTTC. Translated, it gives CSVERQGAYGYTF.

V usage is TRBV7-2 and J usage is TRBJ1-1; a possible D gene is TRBD1 (5 bases). Germline V gives CDR1 SGHTA, CDR2 FQGNSA. Trimming took 2 bases from V and 4 from J, leaving 14 bases between them. This CDR3 is built from 15 residues. The CDR3 DNA reads TGTGCCAGCAGCTTAACCCGGGGGACGGTCACTGAAGCTTTCTTT. It is translated as CASSLTRGTVTEAFF.

This clonotype was observed a single time. The rearrangement joins TRBV11-2 to TRBJ2-7, with D perhaps assigned TRBD1 or TRBD2 (6 bases each). Trimming shortened V by 5 bases and J by 7 bases, and 18 bases separated the two germline ends. CDR3 size: 14 residues. CDR1 SGHAT and CDR2 FQNNGV come from the germline V gene. The CDR3 coding sequence is TGTGCCAGCAGCCCCCGAGTCAGGGGAGGAGAGCAGTACTTC. It specifies CASSPRVRGGEQYF.

V is TRBV11-2 and J is TRBJ2-2; D call uncertain. This CDR3 region has 13 residues. The V end was cut by 6 bases, the J end by 0 bases, with 5 bases between. The germline CDR1 and CDR2 sequences are SGHAT and FQNNGV. CDR3 nucleotide sequence: TGTGCCAGCAGATACTCGAACACCGGGGAGCTGTTTTTT. This sequence encodes CASRYSNTGELFF. The complete variable domain, with remaining parts taken from reference TRBV11-2 and TRBJ2-2, reads EAGVAQSPRYKIIEKRQSVAFWCNPISGHATLYWYQQILGQGPKLLIQFQNNGVVDDSQLPKDRFSAERLKGVDSTLKIQPAKLEDSAVYLCASRYSNTGELFFGEGSRLTVL.

This clonotype was recorded many times. This chain links TRBV20-1 with TRBJ1-5, with unresolved D. The CDR3 has 12 residues. With 8 bases removed from V and 4 bases from J, the gap between germline ends came to 12 bases. Germline lookup yields CDR1 DFQATT and CDR2 SNEGSKA (reference sequence). This CDR3 is CSLQKTNQPQHF. The CDR3 DNA reads TGCAGTCTCCAGAAGACTAATCAGCCCCAGCATTTT.

This clonotype was counted only a few times. The chain carries TRBV5-1 and TRBJ1-1; D gene uncertain. Germline V gene lookup returns CDR1 SGHRS and CDR2 YFSETQ. Between the trimmed V and J ends, which lost 4 bases and 3 bases, there was a span of 13 bases. This CDR3 is 14 amino acids long. CDR3: CASSALIWDTEAFF. CDR3 sequence (DNA): TGCGCCAGCAGCGCCCTTATTTGGGACACTGAAGCTTTCTTT.

This clonotype was detected many times. This chain joins TRBV5-5 and TRBJ2-1, with 7 bases identical to TRBD1. J was trimmed by 3 bases and V by 0 bases; bases with no gene match: 6. CDR3 length: 16 amino acids. Per the germline V gene, CDR1 is SGHKS and CDR2 is YYEKEE (reference sequence). The CDR3 sequence is CASSLVGQTYYNEQFF. CDR3 DNA: TGTGCCAGCAGCTTGGTGGGACAGACCTACTACAATGAGCAGTTCTTC.

Concerning this clonotype: A much larger clone lies a single base off, so this may be a read error. The chain uses TRBV18 and TRBJ2-7; D is undetermined. This CDR3 is 13 amino acids long. In germline, CDR1 is KGHSH, CDR2 LQKENI. The CDR3 loop reads CASSPPLSYELYF. DNA for the CDR3: TGTGCCAGCTCACCACCGCTAAGTTACGAGCTGTACTTC. Based on the CDR3 plus reference TRBV18 and TRBJ2-7, the full variable domain is NAGVMQNPRHLVRRRGQEARLRCSPMKGHSHVYWYRQLPEEGLKFMVYLQKENIIDESGMPKERFSAEFPKEGPSILRIQQVVRGDSAAYFCASSPPLSYELYFGPGTRLTVT.

Regarding this clonotype: Just one base apart from a much larger clone, this may be a read error. This likely comes from a read error, as the CDR3 has no conserved phenylalanine or tryptophan at its end. This rearrangement joins TRBV6-1 to TRBJ2-3, with TRBD2 as a possible D gene (6 bases). V was cut by 6 bases and J by 6 bases, with 19 bases left in between. The germline V gene has CDR1 MNHNS and CDR2 SASEGT. This CDR3 is built from 15 residues. The CDR3 bases are TGTGCCAGCAGACAAAGGGACGGGGGAAAGGATACGCAGTATCTT. Translating it yields CASRQRDGGKDTQYL.